This T cell receptor beta chain was captured in a study of blood T cell repertoires in COVID-19. About the study: Both acute and convalescent COVID-19 samples were obtained from the United States, Italy and Spain.

Only in-frame clones appear in the TCRdb table, and some are missing; sequencing was by immunoSEQ multiplex PCR. This table has about 200,000 clones, around 80% appearing once. One Seattle source followed patients from active infection through their disease course. This clone was seen once. Material: peripheral blood. The sequence derives from a woman aged 55-70 years with COVID-19, enrolled during active disease.

In nucleotides, the CDR3 is TGTGCCAGCAGTTTCCTGGAGGGATTTGGGCAGTACTTC. This encodes CASSFLEGFGQYF. This chain uses TRBV27 with TRBJ2-7; D might be TRBD2 (6 bases). The V gene lost 3 bases and the J gene lost 9 bases, with 15 bases spanning the gap. Germline CDR1 is MNHEY and CDR2 is SMNVEV (reference sequence). The CDR3 length is 13 residues.